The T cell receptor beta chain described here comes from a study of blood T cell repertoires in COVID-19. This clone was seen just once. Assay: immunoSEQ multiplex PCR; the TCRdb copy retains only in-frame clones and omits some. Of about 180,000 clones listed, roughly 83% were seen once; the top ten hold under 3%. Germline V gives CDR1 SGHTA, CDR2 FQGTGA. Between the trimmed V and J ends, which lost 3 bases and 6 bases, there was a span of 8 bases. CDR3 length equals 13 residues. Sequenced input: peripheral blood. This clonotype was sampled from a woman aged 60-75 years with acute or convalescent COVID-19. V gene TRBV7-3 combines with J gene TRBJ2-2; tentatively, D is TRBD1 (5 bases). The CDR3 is CASSFQGSGELFF. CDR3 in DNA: TGTGCCAGCAGCTTTCAGGGATCCGGGGAGCTGTTTTTT. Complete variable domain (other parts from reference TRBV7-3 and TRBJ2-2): GAGVSQTPSNKVTEKGKYVELRCDPISGHTALYWYRQSLGQGPEFLIYFQGTGAADDSGLPNDRFFAVRPEGSVSTLKIQRTERGDSAVYLCASSFQGSGELFFGEGSRLTVL.